This T cell receptor (beta chain) was captured in a study of STAT5B mutations in CD4+ large granular lymphocyte leukemia. Trimming removed 0 bases at V and 4 bases at J, with 10 bases between. Germline lookup yields CDR1 SGHAT and CDR2 FQNNGV. The CDR3 has 15 amino acids. The assay was immunoSEQ multiplex PCR, and TCRdb's table has in-frame clones only and misses some. The sample includes about 30,000 clones, 79% of them seen just once. This sequence joins TRBV11-2 and TRBJ1-5, with D tentatively TRBD1 (5 bases). The sequenced sample consisted of CD4+ T cells from blood buffy coats. The sequence came from a human donor in good health. In DNA, the CDR3 is TGTGCCAGCAGCTTAGATGCCAGGGTTAATCAGCCCCAGCATTTT. The encoded protein is CASSLDARVNQPQHF.